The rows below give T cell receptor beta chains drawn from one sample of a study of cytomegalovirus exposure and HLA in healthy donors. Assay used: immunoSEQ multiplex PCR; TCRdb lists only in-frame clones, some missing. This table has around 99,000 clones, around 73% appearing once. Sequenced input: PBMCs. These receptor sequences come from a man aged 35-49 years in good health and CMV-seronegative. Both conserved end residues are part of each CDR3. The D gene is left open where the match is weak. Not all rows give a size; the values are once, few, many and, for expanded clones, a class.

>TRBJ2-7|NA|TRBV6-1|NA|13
TGTGCCAGCATCTTACAGGGCTTCTACGAGCAGTACTTC
CASILQGFYEQYF
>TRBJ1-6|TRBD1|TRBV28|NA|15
TGTGCCAGCAGTTTAAAGCAGGGGGGTAATTCACCCCTCCACTTT
CASSLKQGGNSPLHF
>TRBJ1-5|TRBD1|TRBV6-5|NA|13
TGTGCCAGCACTACAGGGGAAAGTCAGCCCCAGCATTTT
CASTTGESQPQHF
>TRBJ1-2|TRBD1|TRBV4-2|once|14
TGTGCCAGCAGCCATCGACAGGGAAACGGCGGCTACACCTTC
CASSHRQGNGGYTF
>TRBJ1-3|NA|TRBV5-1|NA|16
TGCGCCAGCAGCTTGGAGGTTGCAGGGTCTGGAAACACCATATATTTT
CASSLEVAGSGNTIYF
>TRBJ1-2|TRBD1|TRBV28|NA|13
TGTGCCAGCAGTTTACAAGGGGGCCATGGCTACACCTTC
CASSLQGGHGYTF
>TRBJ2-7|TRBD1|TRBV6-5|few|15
TGTGCCAGCAGTTACTCGGGACAGGAAGAGTACGAGCAGTACTTC
CASSYSGQEEYEQYF
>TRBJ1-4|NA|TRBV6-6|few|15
TGTGCCAGCTCATCAATAGTTGCAACTAATGAAAAACTGTTTTTT
CASSSIVATNEKLFF
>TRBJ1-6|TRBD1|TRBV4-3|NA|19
TGCGCCAGCAGCCAACGGACAGGGGGCCGTTTGGGGGATAATTCACCCCTCCACTTT
CASSQRTGGRLGDNSPLHF
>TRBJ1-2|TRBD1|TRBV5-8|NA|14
TGTGCCAGCAGGCCTGACAGGGATTACTATGGCTACACCTTC
CASRPDRDYYGYTF
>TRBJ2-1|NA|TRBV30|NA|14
TGTGCCTGGAGCTGGGGGGGGCCGGGGAATGAGCAGTTCTTC
CAWSWGGPGNEQFF
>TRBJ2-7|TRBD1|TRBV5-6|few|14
TGTGCCAGCAGCTCGGGGACAGGGTTCTACGAGCAGTACTTC
CASSSGTGFYEQYF
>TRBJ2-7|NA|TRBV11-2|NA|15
TGTGCCAGCAGCCCCGGTGGGGGGAACCCCTACGAGCAGTACTTC
CASSPGGGNPYEQYF
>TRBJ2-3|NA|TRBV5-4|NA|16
TGTGCCAGCAGCCCCCTTGGACAGTCCAGGTGGGATACGCAGTATTTT
CASSPLGQSRWDTQYF
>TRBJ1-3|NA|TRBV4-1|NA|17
TGCGCCAGCAGCCAAGAACCCCTGCCTGAGTTTAGAAACACCATATATTTT
CASSQEPLPEFRNTIYF
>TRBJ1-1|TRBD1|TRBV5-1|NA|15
TGCGCCAGCAGCTGGGCCGGACAGGGAGACACTGAAGCTTTCTTT
CASSWAGQGDTEAFF
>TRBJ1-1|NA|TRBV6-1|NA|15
TGTGCCAGCAGTGAACCCCGGACATGGGTCACTGAAGCTTTCTTT
CASSEPRTWVTEAFF
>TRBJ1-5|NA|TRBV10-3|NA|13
TGTGCCATCCGCGGGGGAGGGAATCAGCCCCAGCATTTT
CAIRGGGNQPQHF
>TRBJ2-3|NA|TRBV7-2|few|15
TGTGCCAGCAGCGGGGATGCGGGTGGAACAGATACGCAGTATTTT
CASSGDAGGTDTQYF
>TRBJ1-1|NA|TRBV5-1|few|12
TGCGCCAGCGGGCCAGGGTACACTGAAGCTTTCTTT
CASGPGYTEAFF
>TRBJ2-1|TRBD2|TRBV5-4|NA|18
TGTGCCAGCAGCGGAGGGACTAGCGGGGGGTGGGTAAAGAATGAGCAGTTCTTC
CASSGGTSGGWVKNEQFF
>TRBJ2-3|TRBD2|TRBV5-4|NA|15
TGTGCCAGCAGCTTGGGCGGGGGGGCCACAGATACGCAGTATTTT
CASSLGGGATDTQYF
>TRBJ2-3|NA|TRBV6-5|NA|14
TGTGCCAGCAGCAGGGATTGGGGCACAGATACGCAGTATTTT
CASSRDWGTDTQYF
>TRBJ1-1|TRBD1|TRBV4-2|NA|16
TGTGCCAGCAGCCGAGAGGGGGCGGGAGTGTACGGTGAAGCTTTCTTT
CASSREGAGVYGEAFF
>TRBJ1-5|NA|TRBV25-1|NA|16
TGTGCCAGCAGTGAGACCCGAGGCGCAAGCAATCAGCCCCAGCATTTT
CASSETRGASNQPQHF
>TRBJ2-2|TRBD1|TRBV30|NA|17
TGTGCCTGGGGACCTCCCACACGACAGGGGGCGATCGGGGAGCTGTTTTTT
CAWGPPTRQGAIGELFF
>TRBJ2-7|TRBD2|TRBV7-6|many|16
TGTGCCAGCAGCTTGGATCTAGCGGGGGCCTACTACGAGCAGTACTTC
CASSLDLAGAYYEQYF